Below, 2 T cell receptor beta chains from the same sample are listed, as sequenced in a study of T cell repertoires in ileal Crohn's disease. This table comes from immunoSEQ multiplex PCR, and its TCRdb copy is limited to in-frame clones, with some not included. This sample has just over 3,000 clones, with 75% to 90% found just once. Time point described: neoterminal ileum biopsy at postoperative endoscopy, about 6 months after surgery. Sample: ileal tissue. The receptors were sampled from an adult with Crohn's disease.

The count of this clone is one. The chain carries TRBV7-3 and TRBJ2-1; D not certain. Per germline, CDR1 SGHTA and CDR2 FQGTGA. This CDR3 is 12 amino acids long. Trimming stripped 5 bases from V and 8 bases from J, with 10 bases between. In DNA form, the CDR3 reads TGTGCCAGCAGCCCCCCTGGGGATGAGCAGTTCTTC. Its protein product is CASSPPGDEQFF.

This clone came up once. This rearrangement joins TRBV10-1 to TRBJ2-7, with 8 nucleotides matching TRBD1. Trimming removed 0 bases from V and 7 bases from J; junction bases left unmatched: 5. This CDR3 comprises 14 residues. Germline values: CDR1 WNHNN, CDR2 SYGVQD (reference sequence). DNA of the CDR3: TGCGCCAGCAGTGAGTCGACCAGGGGGCGAGAGCAGTACTTC. It yields the protein CASSESTRGREQYF.